One sample yielded the 10 T cell receptor beta chains listed below, sequenced in a study of blood T cell repertoires in COVID-19. Assay used: immunoSEQ multiplex PCR; TCRdb lists only in-frame clones, some missing. In the table there are around 140,000 clones, around 86% of which are singletons. The sequenced sample consisted of PBMCs or T cells enriched from blood (not recorded which). The source is a man between 45 and 60 years old who had recovered from COVID-19.

This clone was found a few times. This chain uses TRBV3-1 (or the pseudogene TRBV3-2) with TRBJ1-1; maybe TRBD1 (5 bases). V gave up 2 bases and J gave up 8 bases, with 15 bases separating them. This CDR3 has 14 amino acids. CDR1 is LGHDT, CDR2 YNNKEL, per germline (reference sequence). CDR3 DNA: TGTGCCAGCAGCCAAAGAGAAGGGAAGGGGGAAGCTTTCTTT. It translates to CASSQREGKGEAFF.

The chain links TRBV30 to TRBJ2-7, with TRBD1 identical over 7 bases. Germline V lookup: CDR1 GTSNPN, CDR2 SVGIG (reference sequence). V was pared by 2 bases and J by 9 bases, with 22 bases of the junction left unmatched. The CDR3 sequence is 17 residues long. In nucleotides, the CDR3 is TGTGCCTGGAGTCTCGACGCTAGACAGGGATTACCCCCTAGGCAGTACTTC. Translated: CAWSLDARQGLPPRQYF.

The V gene is TRBV7-9, the J gene TRBJ2-1, with no clear D. Germline lookup yields CDR1 SEHNR and CDR2 FQNEAQ (reference sequence). This CDR3 is built from 14 residues. The germline V and J ends were trimmed by 2 bases and 7 bases, with 12 bases remaining between them. The chain's CDR3 is CASSLTLGLNEQFF. CDR3 nucleotide sequence: TGTGCCAGCAGCTTAACCCTTGGCTTAAATGAGCAGTTCTTC.

This CDR3 is CASSVTGGNYGYTF. CDR3 in DNA: TGTGCCAGCAGCGTCACAGGGGGCAACTATGGCTACACCTTC. V is TRBV9 and J is TRBJ1-2, with 9 bases lining up with TRBD1. This CDR3 comprises 14 residues. Losses at the gene ends were 2 bases for V and 2 bases for J; bases not matched to a gene: 1. The germline CDR1 and CDR2 sequences are SGDLS and YYNGEE.

The chain combines TRBV28 with TRBJ1-6, with 9 nucleotides matching TRBD1. J lost 11 bases, V lost 6 bases, and 5 bases had no gene match. This CDR3 comprises 13 residues. CDR1 MDHEN and CDR2 SYDVKM come from the germline V gene. CDR3 sequence: CASRRGQGPPLHF. CDR3 DNA: TGTGCCAGCAGGCGCGGACAGGGGCCACCCCTCCACTTT.

J is TRBJ1-2 and V is TRBV29-1, with D unclear. The CDR3 is 12 amino acids. With 4 bases removed from V and 0 bases from J, the gap between germline ends came to 6 bases. In germline, CDR1 is SQVTM, CDR2 ANQGSEA. The CDR3: CSVAQTNYGYTF. The DNA for the CDR3 is TGCAGCGTTGCACAGACTAACTATGGCTACACCTTC.

V usage is TRBV6-2 or TRBV6-3 and J usage is TRBJ1-1; TRBD1 aligns across 7 bases. The germline CDR1 and CDR2 sequences are MNHEY and SVGEGT. Germline trimming cut 6 bases from V and 3 bases from J; bases unmatched to any gene: 7. The CDR3 loop spans 14 amino acids. The CDR3 coding sequence is TGTGCCAGCAGCCTTCGGGACAGCTACACTGAAGCTTTCTTT. Protein: CASSLRDSYTEAFF.

The rearrangement joins TRBV2 to TRBJ1-1; D gene ambiguous. CDR3 length equals 13 residues. Deletions cut 5 bases from V and 1 base from J, with 8 bases between. Germline CDR1 and CDR2: SNHLY and FYNNEI. This CDR3 is CASSRVPNTEAFF. The CDR3 nucleotides read TGTGCCAGCAGTCGGGTGCCGAACACTGAAGCTTTCTTT.

This clone was detected only once. CDR3: CASSPSGPTGELFF. CDR3 nucleotide sequence: TGTGCCAGCAGCCCGTCAGGGCCGACCGGGGAGCTGTTTTTT. The chain combines TRBV6-2 or TRBV6-3 with TRBJ2-2; tentatively, D is TRBD1 (5 bases). Trimming stripped 6 bases from V and 5 bases from J, with 13 bases between. The CDR3 runs to 14 residues. Germline V gene lookup returns CDR1 MNHEY and CDR2 SVGEGT.

V and J are TRBV7-6 and TRBJ1-4; tentative D call: TRBD1 (5 bases). The CDR3 totals 15 residues. The V end lost 5 bases, the J end lost 0 bases, and 10 bases lay between the germline ends. Germline CDR1 SGHVS, CDR2 FNYEAQ. As DNA, the CDR3 is TGTGCCAGCAGCCAGGAGACAGCAACTAATGAAAAACTGTTTTTT. Protein sequence: CASSQETATNEKLFF.